This is a list of T cell receptor beta chains from one sample in a study of blood T cell repertoires in COVID-19. Data came from immunoSEQ multiplex PCR; TCRdb stores just in-frame clones and leaves some out. This sample carries approximately 170,000 clones, around four fifths of them seen once, and the ten largest clones take 10% to 15%. Sequenced sample: peripheral blood. Receptor source: a man aged 65 to 85 who had recovered from COVID-19. CDR3s include the opening cysteine and the closing phenylalanine or tryptophan. A D gene is named only where the DNA matches it firmly. Size is stated for part of the rows, as once, few or many counts, or as a class when the clone is expanded.

cdr3_nt cdr3_aa j_call d_call v_call clone_size cdr3_length
TGTGCCAGCAGCCTTGCTTTCGGGGACAGGGTAAATGAAAAACTGTTTTTT CASSLAFGDRVNEKLFF TRBJ1-4 TRBD1 TRBV14 NA 17
TGCAGCGTTTGGGACAGGGGGCAGGAGCAGTACTTC CSVWDRGQEQYF TRBJ2-7 TRBD1 TRBV29-1 NA 12
TGTGCCAGCAGCAACACAGCGGGAGAGTTCCACAATGAGCAGTTCTTC CASSNTAGEFHNEQFF TRBJ2-1 TRBD2 TRBV7-9 NA 16
TGCGCCAGCAGCTTGGGAGGCGAGTTAGGGGGCGAGGGCTACACCTTC CASSLGGELGGEGYTF TRBJ1-2 TRBD1 TRBV5-1 NA 16
TGCGCCAGCAGCTTGGTTCCCCTGAGCGAAACAAACTCCTACGAGCAGTACTTC CASSLVPLSETNSYEQYF TRBJ2-7 NA TRBV5-1 many 18
TGTGCCATTGCGGACAGGGCCTATCAGCCCCAGCATTTT CAIADRAYQPQHF TRBJ1-5 TRBD1 TRBV12-3/TRBV12-4 NA 13
TGTGCCAGCAGGCGGTTCTGGGACACCAATGAAAAACTGTTTTTT CASRRFWDTNEKLFF TRBJ1-4 NA TRBV2 NA 15
TGCGCCAGCAGTACTAGCGAGAGCACAGATACGCAGTATTTT CASSTSESTDTQYF TRBJ2-3 TRBD2 TRBV10-1 NA 14
TGTGCCAGCAGCTTATGGGACGGGGGGGGATACAATGAGCAGTTCTTC CASSLWDGGGYNEQFF TRBJ2-1 TRBD2 TRBV11-2 once 16
TGCGCCAGCAGTGAGTCGACAGAAAACACTGAAGCTTTCTTT CASSESTENTEAFF TRBJ1-1 NA TRBV10-2 NA 14
TGTGCCAGCAGTTTTCTTCCAGGCACAGATACGCAGTATTTT CASSFLPGTDTQYF TRBJ2-3 NA TRBV27 NA 14
TGTGCCAGCAGTTACGGGGGGGTCTACGAGAACACTGAAGCTTTCTTT CASSYGGVYENTEAFF TRBJ1-1 NA TRBV6-5 NA 16
TGTGCCTGGAGTCGGGATAGAAATGAGCAGTTCTTC CAWSRDRNEQFF TRBJ2-1 NA TRBV30 NA 12
TGCGCCAGCAGGACAGGGTTTGGCACTGAAGCTTTCTTT CASRTGFGTEAFF TRBJ1-1 TRBD1 TRBV5-1 once 13
TGTGCCAGTAGCATACGGGGGAGGGAAAACATTCAGTACTTC CASSIRGRENIQYF TRBJ2-4 TRBD2 TRBV19 NA 14
TGTGCCAGCGGCCCGCGGGGGGCAGGAGACATTCAGTACTTC CASGPRGAGDIQYF TRBJ2-4 TRBD2 TRBV2 NA 14
TGTGCCACTAAACAGGGGACAGGCCGTAATTCACCCCTCCACTTT CATKQGTGRNSPLHF TRBJ1-6 TRBD1 TRBV28 NA 15
TGTGCCAGCAGCCCGCACGCCGCGGGCACTGAAGCTTTCTTT CASSPHAAGTEAFF TRBJ1-1 NA TRBV7-9 few 14
TGTGCCAGCAGCTTCTACCATAACACCAGGGGGCAGGCAGATACGCAGTATTTT CASSFYHNTRGQADTQYF TRBJ2-3 TRBD1 TRBV7-3 NA 18
TGTGCCAGCAGGGCAGTGATTTCAACTAATGAAAAACTGTTTTTT CASRAVISTNEKLFF TRBJ1-4 NA TRBV7-9 NA 15
TGTGCCAGCAGCTACATGACAGGGGGCTCTGGAAACACCATATATTTT CASSYMTGGSGNTIYF TRBJ1-3 TRBD1 TRBV6-5 NA 16
TGTGCCAGCAGCTTTAACGGGAGGAACGCAGATACGCAGTATTTT CASSFNGRNADTQYF TRBJ2-3 TRBD2 TRBV7-2 NA 15
TGTGCCTGGAGTCTGGGGGGGAGCTCCTATAATTCACCCCTCCACTTT CAWSLGGSSYNSPLHF TRBJ1-6 NA TRBV30 NA 16
TGTGCCAGCAGTGCGGATCTGGACGGGGGGGATGGCTACACCTTC CASSADLDGGDGYTF TRBJ1-2 NA TRBV28 once 15
TGTGCCAGCAGCCCGACAGTGAACACTGAAGCTTTCTTT CASSPTVNTEAFF TRBJ1-1 NA TRBV6-5 NA 13
TGTGCCAGCAGTGAAGGCGAGTGGGAGGGCCGAGGAGATACGCAGTATTTT CASSEGEWEGRGDTQYF TRBJ2-3 TRBD2 TRBV2 NA 17
TGTGCCAGCAGTTTAGCGAACAATCAGCCCCAGCATTTT CASSLANNQPQHF TRBJ1-5 NA TRBV27 once 13
TGTGCCAGCAGCCCCTTTTTACGCGGGAGTTCCGAGCAGTACTTC CASSPFLRGSSEQYF TRBJ2-7 TRBD2 TRBV3-1/TRBV3-2 NA 15
TGTGCCACCAGTGATCCAGGGACAGGCACAGATACGCAGTATTTT CATSDPGTGTDTQYF TRBJ2-3 TRBD1 TRBV24-1 NA 15
TGTGCCACCAGCACTCGTACAGGGGCCGAGCAGTACTTC CATSTRTGAEQYF TRBJ2-7 TRBD1 TRBV15 NA 13
TGTGCCAGCAGCTTGGGACTAGCGGAAGCAGACACCGGGGAGCTGTTTTTT CASSLGLAEADTGELFF TRBJ2-2 TRBD2 TRBV5-6 NA 17
TGTGCCAGCAGCTTTACCCCGGCGAAGCGGGAGAAGTCCAATGAGCAGTTCTTC CASSFTPAKREKSNEQFF TRBJ2-1 TRBD2 TRBV11-2 NA 18
TGTGCCATCACCCGGACAGATACCTACGGCTACACCTTC CAITRTDTYGYTF TRBJ1-2 NA TRBV10-3 few 13
TGTGCCAGCAGCCAAGGTGAGCGGGAACCCTACAATGAGCAGTTCTTC CASSQGEREPYNEQFF TRBJ2-1 TRBD2 TRBV3-1/TRBV3-2 NA 16
TGTGCCAGCAGCCAGGGACTAGCGGGCCAAGAGACCCAGTACTTC CASSQGLAGQETQYF TRBJ2-5 TRBD2 TRBV5-6 NA 15
TGCGCCAGCAGCTTTCGGACGCGGGACACTGAAGCTTTCTTT CASSFRTRDTEAFF TRBJ1-1 NA TRBV5-1 once 14
TGCGCCAGTACCGGAGTAACCTCTGGGGCCAACGTCCTGACTTTC CASTGVTSGANVLTF TRBJ2-6 NA TRBV4-1 NA 15
TGTGCCAGCAGATTAGGGACAGGCCACGAGCAGTACTTC CASRLGTGHEQYF TRBJ2-7 TRBD1 TRBV12-3/TRBV12-4 NA 13
TGTGCCAGCAGCTCGCAGCTAGCGGGAGTGGGCGAGCAGTACTTC CASSSQLAGVGEQYF TRBJ2-7 TRBD2 TRBV7-3 NA 15
TGTGCCAGCAGCTTTGCCGGGACAGGGGAAAATAATTCACCCCTCCACTTT CASSFAGTGENNSPLHF TRBJ1-6 TRBD1 TRBV7-2 NA 17
TGTGCCACCAGCAGAGACCGGACCGGGGAGCTGTTTTTT CATSRDRTGELFF TRBJ2-2 NA TRBV15 once 13
TGTGCCAGCAGCTTAGTCTCTAGCAACGAGCAGTACTTC CASSLVSSNEQYF TRBJ2-7 NA TRBV7-9 NA 13
TGCGCCAGCAGCTTGGACCAGGAGACCCAGTACTTC CASSLDQETQYF TRBJ2-5 NA TRBV5-1 once 12
TGTGCCAGCAGTGAAGACTCCCGAGGCTATGGCTACACCTTC CASSEDSRGYGYTF TRBJ1-2 NA TRBV2 NA 14
TGTGCCAGCAGCTTAGGTGGGACAGGCCCCTATAATTCACCCCTCCACTTT CASSLGGTGPYNSPLHF TRBJ1-6 TRBD1 TRBV11-2 NA 17
TGTGCCAGCAGACAAAGACAGGGGGTTACTGAAGCTTTCTTT CASRQRQGVTEAFF TRBJ1-1 TRBD1 TRBV28 NA 14
TGTGCCAGCAGACCACAGTGGGAGACGGGCTACACCTTC CASRPQWETGYTF TRBJ1-2 NA TRBV6-5 NA 13
TGTGCCAGCAGCCGCGGAGGGGCGTCTGGCTACACCTTC CASSRGGASGYTF TRBJ1-2 NA TRBV7-9 NA 13
TGCGCCAGCAGCTTCCCTAGCGGGAGTTCCGGGGAGCTGTTTTTT CASSFPSGSSGELFF TRBJ2-2 TRBD2 TRBV5-1 NA 15
TGTGCCAGCAGGAACCCGACAGGAACCAACTATGGCTACACCTTC CASRNPTGTNYGYTF TRBJ1-2 NA TRBV6-5 NA 15
TGCGCCAGCAGCCATCACCTATCGTCCCGGGACAGGGGTCAGCCCCAGCATTTT CASSHHLSSRDRGQPQHF TRBJ1-5 TRBD1 TRBV4-1 NA 18